The following is a T cell receptor beta chain sequence with its context. Germline-derived CDR1 and CDR2 are MGHRA and YSYEKL. This CDR3 is 16 amino acids long. Trimming shortened V by 4 bases and J by 0 bases, and 12 bases separated the two germline ends. The method was immunoSEQ multiplex PCR; TCRdb's version includes in-frame clones alone and lacks a portion of them. The sample has approximately 500,000 clones, 85% to 90% seen once. This entry comes from a study of blood T cell repertoires in COVID-19. Study details: Samples taken during acute and convalescent COVID-19 were collected in the United States, Italy and Spain.

The sample consisted of peripheral blood. J is TRBJ1-4 and V is TRBV4-1; D is possibly TRBD1 (6 bases). The TCR was taken from a man aged 18 to 29 with COVID-19, enrolled during active disease. The CDR3 sequence is CASSPGTSATNEKLFF. CDR3 sequence (DNA): TGCGCCAGCAGCCCCGGGACAAGTGCAACTAATGAAAAACTGTTTTTT.